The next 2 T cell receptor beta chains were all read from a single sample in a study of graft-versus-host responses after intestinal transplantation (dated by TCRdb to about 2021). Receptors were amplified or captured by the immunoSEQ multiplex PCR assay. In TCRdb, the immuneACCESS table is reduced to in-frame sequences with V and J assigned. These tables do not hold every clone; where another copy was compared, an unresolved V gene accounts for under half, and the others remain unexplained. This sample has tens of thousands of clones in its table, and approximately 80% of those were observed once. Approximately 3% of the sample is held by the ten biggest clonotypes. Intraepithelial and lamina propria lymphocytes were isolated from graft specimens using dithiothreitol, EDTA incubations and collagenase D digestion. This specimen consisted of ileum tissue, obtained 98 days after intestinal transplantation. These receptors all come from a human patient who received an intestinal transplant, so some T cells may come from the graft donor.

CDR3 nucleotide sequence: TGTGCCAGCAGCCAACCCATCGGGACAGGGGGCACTGAAGCTTTCTTT. Translating it yields CASSQPIGTGGTEAFF. The J gene is TRBJ1-1, the V gene TRBV4-2; TRBD1 aligns across 11 bases. The junction had 6 bases not matched to a gene; V was cut back by 2 bases and J by 4 bases. Germline-derived CDR1 and CDR2 are LGHNA and YNFKEQ. The CDR3 sequence is 16 residues long.

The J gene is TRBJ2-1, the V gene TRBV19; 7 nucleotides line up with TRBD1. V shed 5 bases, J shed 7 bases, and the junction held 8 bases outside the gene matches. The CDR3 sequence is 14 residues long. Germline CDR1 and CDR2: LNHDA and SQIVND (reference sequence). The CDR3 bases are TGTGCCAGTAGTCGACAGGGAATTGTGAATGAGCAGTTCTTC. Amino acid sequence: CASSRQGIVNEQFF.